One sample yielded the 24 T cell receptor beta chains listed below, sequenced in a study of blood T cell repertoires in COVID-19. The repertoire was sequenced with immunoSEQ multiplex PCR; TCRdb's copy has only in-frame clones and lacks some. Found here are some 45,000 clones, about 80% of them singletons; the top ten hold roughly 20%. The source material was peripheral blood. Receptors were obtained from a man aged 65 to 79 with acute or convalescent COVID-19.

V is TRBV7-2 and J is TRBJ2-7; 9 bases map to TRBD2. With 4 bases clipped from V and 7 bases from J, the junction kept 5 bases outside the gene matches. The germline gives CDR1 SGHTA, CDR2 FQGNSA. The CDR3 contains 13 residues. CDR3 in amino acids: CASSSSGVREQYF. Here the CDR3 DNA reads TGTGCCAGCAGCTCTAGCGGGGTTAGGGAGCAGTACTTC.

CDR3 region: CASSLETGGLRPDTQYF. Here the CDR3 DNA reads TGCGCCAGCAGCTTGGAAACAGGGGGGTTACGTCCAGATACGCAGTATTTT. The gene calls are TRBV5-1 and TRBJ2-3, with 8 bases lining up with TRBD1. Germline V gene lookup returns CDR1 SGHRS and CDR2 YFSETQ. The V gene end was trimmed by 0 bases and the J gene end by 4 bases; junction bases not matched to a gene: 10. The CDR3 consists of 17 residues.

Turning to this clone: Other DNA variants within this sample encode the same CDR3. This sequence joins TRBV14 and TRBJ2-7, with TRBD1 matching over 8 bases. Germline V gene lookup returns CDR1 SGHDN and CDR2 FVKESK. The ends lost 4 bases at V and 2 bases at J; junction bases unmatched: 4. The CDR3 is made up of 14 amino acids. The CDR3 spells CASSLGQGTYEQYF. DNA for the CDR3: TGTGCCAGCAGCCTCGGACAGGGAACCTACGAGCAGTACTTC.

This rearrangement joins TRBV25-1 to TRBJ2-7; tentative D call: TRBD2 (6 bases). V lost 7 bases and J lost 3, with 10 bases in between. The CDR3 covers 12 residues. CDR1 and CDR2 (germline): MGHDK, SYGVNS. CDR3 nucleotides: TGTGCCAGCATGGGACTGCGCTACGAGCAGTACTTC. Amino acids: CASMGLRYEQYF.

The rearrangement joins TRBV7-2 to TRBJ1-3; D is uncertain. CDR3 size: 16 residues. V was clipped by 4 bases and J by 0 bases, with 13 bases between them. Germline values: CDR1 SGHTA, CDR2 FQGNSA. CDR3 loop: CASSSQAGHSGNTIYF. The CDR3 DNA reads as TGTGCCAGCAGCTCCCAAGCAGGCCACTCTGGAAACACCATATATTTT.

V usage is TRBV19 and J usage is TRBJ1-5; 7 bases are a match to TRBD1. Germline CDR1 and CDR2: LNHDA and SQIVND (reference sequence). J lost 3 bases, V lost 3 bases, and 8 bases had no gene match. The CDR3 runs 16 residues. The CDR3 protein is CASSIEGAMVNQPQHF. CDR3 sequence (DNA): TGTGCCAGTAGTATCGAGGGGGCGATGGTCAATCAGCCCCAGCATTTT.

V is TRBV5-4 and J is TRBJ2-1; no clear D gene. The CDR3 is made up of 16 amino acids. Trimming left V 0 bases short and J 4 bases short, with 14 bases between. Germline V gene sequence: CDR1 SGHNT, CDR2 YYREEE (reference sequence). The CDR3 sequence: CASSLGDAGGYNEQFF. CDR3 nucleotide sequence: TGTGCCAGCAGCTTGGGCGATGCAGGTGGTTACAATGAGCAGTTCTTC.

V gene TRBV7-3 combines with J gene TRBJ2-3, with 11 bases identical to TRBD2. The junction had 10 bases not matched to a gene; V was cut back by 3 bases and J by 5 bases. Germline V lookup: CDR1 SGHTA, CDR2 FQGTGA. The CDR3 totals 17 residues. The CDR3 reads CASSFHPIAGGQDTQYF. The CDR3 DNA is TGTGCCAGCAGCTTCCACCCAATAGCGGGGGGGCAAGATACGCAGTATTTT.

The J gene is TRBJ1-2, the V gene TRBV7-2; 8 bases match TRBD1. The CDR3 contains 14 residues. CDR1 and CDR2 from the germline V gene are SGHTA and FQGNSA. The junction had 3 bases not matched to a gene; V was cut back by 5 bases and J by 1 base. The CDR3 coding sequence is TGTGCCAGCAGCCAAGGACAGGGTAACTATGGCTACACCTTC. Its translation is CASSQGQGNYGYTF.

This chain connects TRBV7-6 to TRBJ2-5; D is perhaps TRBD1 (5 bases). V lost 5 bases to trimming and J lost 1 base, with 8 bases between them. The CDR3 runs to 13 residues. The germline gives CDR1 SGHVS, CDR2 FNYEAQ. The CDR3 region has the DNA TGTGCCAGCAGCCAACAGGCCCAAGAGACCCAGTACTTC. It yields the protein CASSQQAQETQYF.

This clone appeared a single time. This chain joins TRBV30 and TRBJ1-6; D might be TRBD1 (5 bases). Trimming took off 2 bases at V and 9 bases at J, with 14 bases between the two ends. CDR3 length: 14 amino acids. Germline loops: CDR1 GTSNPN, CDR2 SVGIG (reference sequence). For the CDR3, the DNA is TGTGCCTGGAGTTCAGGCAGGGTCGGTTCACCCCTCCACTTT. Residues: CAWSSGRVGSPLHF.

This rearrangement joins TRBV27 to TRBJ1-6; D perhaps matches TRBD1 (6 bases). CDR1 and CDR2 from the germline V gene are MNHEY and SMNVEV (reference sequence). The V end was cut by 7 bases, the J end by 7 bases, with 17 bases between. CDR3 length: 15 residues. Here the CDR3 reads CASKPMQGKNSPLHF. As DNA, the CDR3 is TGTGCCAGCAAGCCGATGCAGGGGAAGAATTCACCCCTCCACTTT.

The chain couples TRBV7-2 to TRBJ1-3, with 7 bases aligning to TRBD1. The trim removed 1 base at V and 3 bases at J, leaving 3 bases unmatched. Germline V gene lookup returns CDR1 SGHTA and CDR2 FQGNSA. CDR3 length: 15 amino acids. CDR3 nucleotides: TGTGCCAGCAGCTTAGGAGACAGGGTTGGAAACACCATATATTTT. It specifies CASSLGDRVGNTIYF.

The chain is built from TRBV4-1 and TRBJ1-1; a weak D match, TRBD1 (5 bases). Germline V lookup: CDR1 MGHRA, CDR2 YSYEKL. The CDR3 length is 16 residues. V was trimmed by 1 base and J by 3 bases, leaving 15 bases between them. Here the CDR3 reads CASSQGAGMVYTEAFF. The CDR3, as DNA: TGCGCCAGCAGCCAAGGGGCAGGGATGGTTTACACTGAAGCTTTCTTT.

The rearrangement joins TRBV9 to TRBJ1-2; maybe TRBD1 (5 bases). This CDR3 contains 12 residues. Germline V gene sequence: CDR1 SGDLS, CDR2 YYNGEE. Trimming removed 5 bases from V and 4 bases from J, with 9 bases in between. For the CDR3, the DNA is TGTGCCAGCAGGGACACAGTCTATGGCTACACCTTC. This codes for CASRDTVYGYTF.

CDR3 coding DNA: TGCGCCAGCAGCTTGTACGGACAGGGGACCTCGGGGGATGGCTACACCTTC. The encoded protein is CASSLYGQGTSGDGYTF. The rearrangement uses TRBV5-1 and TRBJ1-2, with 9 bases aligning to TRBD1. The germline V gene encodes CDR1 SGHRS and CDR2 YFSETQ. The CDR3 has 17 amino acids. V shed 1 base, J shed 6 bases, and the junction held 13 bases outside the gene matches. Full variable domain (missing parts from reference TRBV5-1 and TRBJ1-2): KAGVTQTPRYLIKTRGQQVTLSCSPISGHRSVSWYQQTPGQGLQFLFEYFSETQRNKGNFPGRFSGRQFSNSRSEMNVSTLELGDSALYLCASSLYGQGTSGDGYTFGSGTRLTVV.

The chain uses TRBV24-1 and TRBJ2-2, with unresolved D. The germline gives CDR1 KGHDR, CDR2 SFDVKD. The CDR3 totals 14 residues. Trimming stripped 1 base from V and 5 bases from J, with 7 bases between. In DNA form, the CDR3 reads TGTGCCACCAGTGATTTAGGAGCTACCGGGGAGCTGTTTTTT. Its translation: CATSDLGATGELFF.

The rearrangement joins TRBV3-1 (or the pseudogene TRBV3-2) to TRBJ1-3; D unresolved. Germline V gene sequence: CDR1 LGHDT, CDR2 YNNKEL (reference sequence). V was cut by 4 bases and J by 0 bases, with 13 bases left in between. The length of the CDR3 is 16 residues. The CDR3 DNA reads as TGTGCCAGCAGCCGGGTGGAGGTGGGCTCTGGAAACACCATATATTTT. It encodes CASSRVEVGSGNTIYF.

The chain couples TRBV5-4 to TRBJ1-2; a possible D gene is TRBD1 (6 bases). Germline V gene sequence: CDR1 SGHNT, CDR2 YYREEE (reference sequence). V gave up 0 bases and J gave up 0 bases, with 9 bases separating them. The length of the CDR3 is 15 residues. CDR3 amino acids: CASSLETGSNYGYTF. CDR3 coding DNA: TGTGCCAGCAGCTTGGAAACAGGGTCTAACTATGGCTACACCTTC.

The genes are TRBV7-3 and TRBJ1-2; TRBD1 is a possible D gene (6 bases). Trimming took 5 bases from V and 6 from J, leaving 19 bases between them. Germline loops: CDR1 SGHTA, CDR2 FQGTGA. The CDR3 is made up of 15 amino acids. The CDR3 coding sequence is TGTGCCAGCAGCCCGGTCGGGGGGGCGCGGAATGGCTACACCTTC. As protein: CASSPVGGARNGYTF.

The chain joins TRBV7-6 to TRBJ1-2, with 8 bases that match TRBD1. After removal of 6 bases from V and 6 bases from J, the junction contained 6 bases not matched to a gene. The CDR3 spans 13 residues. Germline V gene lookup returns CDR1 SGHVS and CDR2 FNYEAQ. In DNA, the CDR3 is TGTGCCAGCAGTCAAGACAGGGGCGATGGCTACACCTTC. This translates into CASSQDRGDGYTF.

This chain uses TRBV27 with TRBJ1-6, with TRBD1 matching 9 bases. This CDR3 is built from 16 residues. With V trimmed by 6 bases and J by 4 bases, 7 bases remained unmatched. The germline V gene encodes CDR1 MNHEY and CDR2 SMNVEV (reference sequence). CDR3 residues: CASRFTGGQYNSPLHF. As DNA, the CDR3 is TGTGCCAGCAGATTCACAGGGGGCCAGTATAATTCACCCCTCCACTTT.

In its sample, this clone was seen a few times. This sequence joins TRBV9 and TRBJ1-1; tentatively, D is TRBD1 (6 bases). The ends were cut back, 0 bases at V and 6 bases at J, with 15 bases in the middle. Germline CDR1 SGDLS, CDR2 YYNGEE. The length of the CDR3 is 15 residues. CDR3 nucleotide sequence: TGTGCCAGCAGCGTAGAAGGAGGCGAGGGGGCTGAAGCTTTCTTT. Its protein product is CASSVEGGEGAEAFF.

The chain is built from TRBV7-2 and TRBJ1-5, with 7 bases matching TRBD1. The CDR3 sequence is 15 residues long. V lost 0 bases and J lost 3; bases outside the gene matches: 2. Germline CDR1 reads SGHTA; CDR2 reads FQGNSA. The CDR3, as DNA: TGTGCCAGCAGCTTAGCGGGACAGCTCAATCAGCCCCAGCATTTT. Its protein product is CASSLAGQLNQPQHF.